This record looks at one T cell receptor (beta chain) sequence and its context. The sample comes from a study of blood T cell repertoires in COVID-19. This study enrolled people aged 18 to 89 from about two dozen US geographic areas. Participant reports of clinical history set cohort assignment. Source study methods: Reference gene primers were amplified, and this amplification served to estimate nucleated cell counts. Assay used: immunoSEQ multiplex PCR; TCRdb lists only in-frame clones, some missing. The DNA was the basis for D and trimming; V, J and clone size are from that table. The sample holds over 200,000 clones, about four fifths seen once. This CDR3 is built from 15 residues. Trimming left V 0 bases short and J 5 bases short, with 13 bases between. Germline V gene lookup returns CDR1 LGHDT and CDR2 YNNKEL (reference sequence).

This TCR came from a man aged 55 to 69 who had recovered from COVID-19. Sequenced input: PBMCs or T cells enriched from blood (not recorded which). The V call is TRBV3-1 (or the pseudogene TRBV3-2), the J call TRBJ2-5; D ambiguous. CDR3 nucleotide sequence: TGTGCCAGCAGCCAAGAGATGGGCGCATGGGAGACCCAGTACTTC. Its translation: CASSQEMGAWETQYF.